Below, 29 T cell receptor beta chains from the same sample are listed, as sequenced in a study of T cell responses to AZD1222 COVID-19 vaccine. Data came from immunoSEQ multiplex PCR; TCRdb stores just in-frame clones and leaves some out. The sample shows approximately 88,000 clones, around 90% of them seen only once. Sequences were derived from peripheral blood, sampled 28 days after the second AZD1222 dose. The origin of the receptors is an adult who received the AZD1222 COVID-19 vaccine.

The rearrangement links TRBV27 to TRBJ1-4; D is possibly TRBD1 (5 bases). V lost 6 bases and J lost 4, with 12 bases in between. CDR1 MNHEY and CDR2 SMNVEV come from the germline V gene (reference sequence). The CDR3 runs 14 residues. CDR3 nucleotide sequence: TGTGCCAGCAGCCGGGGGTATTTTAATGAAAAACTGTTTTTT. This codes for CASSRGYFNEKLFF.

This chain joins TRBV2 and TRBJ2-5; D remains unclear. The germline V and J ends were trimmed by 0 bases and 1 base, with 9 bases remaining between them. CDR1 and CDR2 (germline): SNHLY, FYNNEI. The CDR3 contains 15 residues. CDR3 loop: CASSEARQTQETQYF. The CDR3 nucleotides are TGTGCCAGCAGTGAAGCTCGGCAGACCCAAGAGACCCAGTACTTC.

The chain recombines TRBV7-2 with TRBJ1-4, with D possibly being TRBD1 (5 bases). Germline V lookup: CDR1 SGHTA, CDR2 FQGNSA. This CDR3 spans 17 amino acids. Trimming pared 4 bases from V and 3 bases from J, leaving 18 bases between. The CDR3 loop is CASSSVDRGLANEKLFF. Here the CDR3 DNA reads TGTGCCAGCAGCTCAGTAGATAGGGGCCTGGCTAATGAAAAACTGTTTTTT.

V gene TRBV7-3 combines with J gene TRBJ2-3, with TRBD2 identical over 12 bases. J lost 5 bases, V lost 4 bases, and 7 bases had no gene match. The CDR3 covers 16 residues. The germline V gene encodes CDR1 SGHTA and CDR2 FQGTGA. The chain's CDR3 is CASSSLAGGPLDTQYF. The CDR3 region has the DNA TGTGCCAGCAGCTCCCTAGCGGGGGGGCCGTTAGATACGCAGTATTTT.

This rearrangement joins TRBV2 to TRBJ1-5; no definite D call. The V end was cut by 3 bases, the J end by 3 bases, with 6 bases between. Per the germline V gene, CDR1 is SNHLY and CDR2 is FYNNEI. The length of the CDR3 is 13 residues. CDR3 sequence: CASSEELNQPQHF. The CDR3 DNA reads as TGTGCCAGCAGTGAGGAACTCAATCAGCCCCAGCATTTT.

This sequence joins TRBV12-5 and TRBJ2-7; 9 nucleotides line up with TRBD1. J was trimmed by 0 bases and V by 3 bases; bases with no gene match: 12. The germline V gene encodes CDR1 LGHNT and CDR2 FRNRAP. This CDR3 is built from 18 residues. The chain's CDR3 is CASGFRAGGTGNSYEQYF. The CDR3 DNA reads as TGTGCTAGTGGTTTCCGCGCCGGCGGGACAGGGAACTCCTACGAGCAGTACTTC.

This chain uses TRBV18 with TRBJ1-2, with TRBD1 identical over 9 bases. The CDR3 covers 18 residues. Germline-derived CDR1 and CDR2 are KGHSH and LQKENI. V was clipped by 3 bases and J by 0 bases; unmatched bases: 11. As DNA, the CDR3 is TGTGCCAGCTCACCCACCTCACGGGACAGGGCCGCTAACTATGGCTACACCTTC. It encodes CASSPTSRDRAANYGYTF.

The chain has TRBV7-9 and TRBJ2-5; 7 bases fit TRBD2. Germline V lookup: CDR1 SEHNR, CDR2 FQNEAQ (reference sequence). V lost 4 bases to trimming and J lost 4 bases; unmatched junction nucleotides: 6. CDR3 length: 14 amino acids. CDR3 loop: CASSWGGSGETQYF. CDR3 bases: TGTGCCAGCAGCTGGGGGGGGAGCGGAGAGACCCAGTACTTC.

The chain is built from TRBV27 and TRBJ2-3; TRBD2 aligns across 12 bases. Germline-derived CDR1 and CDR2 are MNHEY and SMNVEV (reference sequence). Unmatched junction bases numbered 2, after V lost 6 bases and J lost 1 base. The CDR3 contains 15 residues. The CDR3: CASSRLAGGTDTQYF. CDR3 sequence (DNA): TGTGCCAGCAGCCGACTAGCGGGGGGCACAGATACGCAGTATTTT.

In DNA form, the CDR3 reads TGTGCCAGCAGCCCCCTCGGAGGGCTCTATGGCTACACCTTC. As protein: CASSPLGGLYGYTF. V and J are TRBV11-2 and TRBJ1-2; unclear D gene. This CDR3 spans 14 amino acids. CDR1 is SGHAT, CDR2 FQNNGV, per germline. Trimming stripped 5 bases from V and 4 bases from J, with 14 bases between.

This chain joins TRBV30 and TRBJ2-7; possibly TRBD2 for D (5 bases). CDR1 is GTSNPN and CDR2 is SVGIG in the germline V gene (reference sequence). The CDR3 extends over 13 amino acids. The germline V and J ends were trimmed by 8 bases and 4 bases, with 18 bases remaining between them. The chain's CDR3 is CAGEGPGVYEQYF. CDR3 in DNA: TGTGCCGGGGAAGGACCCGGGGTATACGAGCAGTACTTC.

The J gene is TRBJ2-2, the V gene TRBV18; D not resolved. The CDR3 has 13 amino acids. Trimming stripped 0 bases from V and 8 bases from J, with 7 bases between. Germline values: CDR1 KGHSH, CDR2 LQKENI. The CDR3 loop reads CASSPPALGELFF. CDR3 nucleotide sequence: TGTGCCAGCTCACCACCGGCGTTGGGGGAGCTGTTTTTT.

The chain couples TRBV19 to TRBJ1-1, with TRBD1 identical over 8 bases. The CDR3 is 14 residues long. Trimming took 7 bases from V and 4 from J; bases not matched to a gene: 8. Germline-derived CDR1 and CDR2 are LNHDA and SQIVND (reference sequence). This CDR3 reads CASTLTGQGTEAFF. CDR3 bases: TGTGCCAGTACCCTGACCGGACAGGGCACTGAAGCTTTCTTT.

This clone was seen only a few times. The CDR3 is CASSPDTQETQYF. CDR3 sequence (DNA): TGTGCCAGCAGCCCGGACACCCAAGAGACCCAGTACTTC. V usage is TRBV5-5 and J usage is TRBJ2-5, with a tentative D call TRBD1 (5 bases). The CDR3 contains 13 residues. Trimming took off 4 bases at V and 1 base at J, with 8 bases between the two ends. Looked up from germline, CDR1 is SGHKS and CDR2 is YYEKEE (reference sequence). Together with reference TRBV5-5 and TRBJ2-5, the CDR3 gives the full variable domain: DAGVTQSPTHLIKTRGQQVTLRCSPISGHKSVSWYQQVLGQGPQFIFQYYEKEERGRGNFPDRFSARQFPNYSSELNVNALLLGDSALYLCASSPDTQETQYFGPGTRLLVL.

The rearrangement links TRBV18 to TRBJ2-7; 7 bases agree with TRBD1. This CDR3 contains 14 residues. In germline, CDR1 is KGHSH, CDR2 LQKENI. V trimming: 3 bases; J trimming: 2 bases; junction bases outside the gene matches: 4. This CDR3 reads CASSPGTATYEQYF. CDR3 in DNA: TGTGCCAGCTCACCCGGGACAGCAACCTACGAGCAGTACTTC.

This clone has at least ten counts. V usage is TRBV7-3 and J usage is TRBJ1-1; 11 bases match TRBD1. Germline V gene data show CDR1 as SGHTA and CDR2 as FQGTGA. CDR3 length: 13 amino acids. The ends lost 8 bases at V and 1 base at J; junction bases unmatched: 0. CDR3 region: CASGQGANTEAFF. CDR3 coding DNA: TGTGCCAGCGGACAGGGGGCGAACACTGAAGCTTTCTTT. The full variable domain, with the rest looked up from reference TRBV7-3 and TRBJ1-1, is GAGVSQTPSNKVTEKGKYVELRCDPISGHTALYWYRQSLGQGPEFLIYFQGTGAADDSGLPNDRFFAVRPEGSVSTLKIQRTERGDSAVYLCASGQGANTEAFFGQGTRLTVV.

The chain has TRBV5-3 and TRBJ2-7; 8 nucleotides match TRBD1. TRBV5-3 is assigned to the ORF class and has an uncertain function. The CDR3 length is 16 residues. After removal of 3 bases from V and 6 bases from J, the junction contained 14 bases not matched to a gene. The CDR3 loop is CARSSDWCRGQCEQYF. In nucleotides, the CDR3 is TGTGCCAGAAGCTCCGATTGGTGCAGGGGGCAATGCGAGCAGTACTTC.

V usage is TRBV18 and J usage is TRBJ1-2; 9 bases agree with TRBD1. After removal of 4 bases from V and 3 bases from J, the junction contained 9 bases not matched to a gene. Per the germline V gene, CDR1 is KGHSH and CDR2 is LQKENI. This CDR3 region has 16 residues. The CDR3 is CASSLNRGRQDYGYTF. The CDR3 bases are TGTGCCAGCTCACTAAACAGGGGGCGGCAGGACTATGGCTACACCTTC.

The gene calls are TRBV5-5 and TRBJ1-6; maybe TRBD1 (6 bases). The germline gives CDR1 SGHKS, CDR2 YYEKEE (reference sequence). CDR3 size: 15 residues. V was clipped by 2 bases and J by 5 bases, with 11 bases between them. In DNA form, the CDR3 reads TGTGCCAGCAGCTTCCTAACAGGGAATAATTCACCCCTCCACTTT. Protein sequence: CASSFLTGNNSPLHF.

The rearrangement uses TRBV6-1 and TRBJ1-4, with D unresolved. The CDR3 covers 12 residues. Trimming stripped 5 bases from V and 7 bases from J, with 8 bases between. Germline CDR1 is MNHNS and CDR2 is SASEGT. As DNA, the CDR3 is TGTGCCAGCAGTAAGAATACTGAAAAACTGTTTTTT. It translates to CASSKNTEKLFF.

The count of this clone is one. In DNA form, the CDR3 reads TGTGCCAGCAGCTTAGGACAGGGTAGCTCCTACAATGAGCAGTTCTTC. Translated: CASSLGQGSSYNEQFF. V gene TRBV7-6 combines with J gene TRBJ2-1; 7 nucleotides align to TRBD1. Germline CDR1 reads SGHVS; CDR2 reads FNYEAQ. The CDR3 totals 16 residues. Losses at the gene ends were 1 base for V and 0 bases for J; bases not matched to a gene: 3.

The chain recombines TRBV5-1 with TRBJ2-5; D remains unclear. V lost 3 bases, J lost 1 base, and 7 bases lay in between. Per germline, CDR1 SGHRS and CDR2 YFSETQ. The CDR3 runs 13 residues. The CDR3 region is CASSYQGQETQYF. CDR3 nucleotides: TGCGCCAGCAGCTATCAAGGCCAAGAGACCCAGTACTTC.

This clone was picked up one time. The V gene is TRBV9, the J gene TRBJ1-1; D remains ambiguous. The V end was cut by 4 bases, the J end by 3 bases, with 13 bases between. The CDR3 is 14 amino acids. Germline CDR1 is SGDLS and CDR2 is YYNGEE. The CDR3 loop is CASSPRVLDTEAFF. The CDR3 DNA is TGTGCCAGCAGCCCTCGCGTGTTGGACACTGAAGCTTTCTTT.

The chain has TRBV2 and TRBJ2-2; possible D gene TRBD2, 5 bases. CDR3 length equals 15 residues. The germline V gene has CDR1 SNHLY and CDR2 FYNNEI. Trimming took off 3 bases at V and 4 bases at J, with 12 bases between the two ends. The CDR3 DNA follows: TGTGCCAGCAGTGACGGCCTAGCAGGCACCGGGGAGCTGTTTTTT. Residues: CASSDGLAGTGELFF.

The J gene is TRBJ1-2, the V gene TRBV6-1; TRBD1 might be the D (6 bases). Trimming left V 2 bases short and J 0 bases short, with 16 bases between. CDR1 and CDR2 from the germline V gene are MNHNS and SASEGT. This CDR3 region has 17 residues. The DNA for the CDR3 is TGTGCCAGCAGTGAAAAATTTTGGGGGCCTGCTAACTATGGCTACACCTTC. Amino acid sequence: CASSEKFWGPANYGYTF.

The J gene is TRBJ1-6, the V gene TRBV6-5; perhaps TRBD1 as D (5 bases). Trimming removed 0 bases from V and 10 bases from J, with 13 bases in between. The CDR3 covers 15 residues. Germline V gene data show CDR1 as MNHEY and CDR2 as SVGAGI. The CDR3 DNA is TGTGCCAGCAGTTACTCGAGGGGTTTACGGTCACCCCTCCACTTT. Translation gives CASSYSRGLRSPLHF.

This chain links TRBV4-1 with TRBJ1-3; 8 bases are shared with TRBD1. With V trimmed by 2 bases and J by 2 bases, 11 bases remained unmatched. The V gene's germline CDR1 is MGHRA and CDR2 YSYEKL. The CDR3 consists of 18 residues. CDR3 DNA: TGCGCCAGCAGCCAAATCTACACAGGGGGTACGACTGGAAACACCATATATTTT. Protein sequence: CASSQIYTGGTTGNTIYF.

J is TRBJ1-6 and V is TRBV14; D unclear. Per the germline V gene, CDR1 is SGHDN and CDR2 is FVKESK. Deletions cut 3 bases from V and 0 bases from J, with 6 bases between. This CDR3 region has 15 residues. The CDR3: CASSQGFSYNSPLHF. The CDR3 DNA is TGTGCCAGCAGCCAGGGGTTCTCCTATAATTCACCCCTCCACTTT. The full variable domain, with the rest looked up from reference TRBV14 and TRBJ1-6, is EAGVTQFPSHSVIEKGQTVTLRCDPISGHDNLYWYRRVMGKEIKFLLHFVKESKQDESGMPNNRFLAERTGGTYSTLKVQPAELEDSGVYFCASSQGFSYNSPLHFGNGTRLTVT.

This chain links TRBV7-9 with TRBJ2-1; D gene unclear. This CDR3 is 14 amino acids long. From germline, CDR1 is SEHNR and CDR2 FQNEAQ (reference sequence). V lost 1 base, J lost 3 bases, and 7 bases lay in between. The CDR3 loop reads CASSLVGGYNEQFF. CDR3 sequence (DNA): TGTGCCAGCAGCTTAGTGGGCGGCTACAATGAGCAGTTCTTC.